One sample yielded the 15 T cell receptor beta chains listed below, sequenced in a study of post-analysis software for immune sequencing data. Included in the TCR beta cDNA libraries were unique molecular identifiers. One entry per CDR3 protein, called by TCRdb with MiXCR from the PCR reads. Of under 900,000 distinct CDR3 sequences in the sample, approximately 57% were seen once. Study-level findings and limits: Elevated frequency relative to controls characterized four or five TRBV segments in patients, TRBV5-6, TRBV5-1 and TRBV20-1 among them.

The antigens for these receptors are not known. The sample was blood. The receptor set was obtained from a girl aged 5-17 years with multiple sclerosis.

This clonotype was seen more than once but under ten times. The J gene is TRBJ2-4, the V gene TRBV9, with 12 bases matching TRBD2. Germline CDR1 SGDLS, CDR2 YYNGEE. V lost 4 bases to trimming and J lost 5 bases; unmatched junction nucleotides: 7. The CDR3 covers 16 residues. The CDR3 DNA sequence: TGTGCCAGCAGCCCTCGGACTAGCGGGGAACAAAACATTCAGTACTTC. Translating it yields CASSPRTSGEQNIQYF.

CDR3 sequence: CSAPRREAYNEQFF. The CDR3 DNA is TGCAGTGCCCCCCGGAGGGAAGCCTACAATGAGCAGTTCTTC. The chain employs TRBV20-1 and TRBJ2-1; tentatively, D is TRBD2 (6 bases). V was cut by 6 bases and J by 2 bases, with 14 bases left in between. Germline V gene sequence: CDR1 DFQATT, CDR2 SNEGSKA (reference sequence). The CDR3 is 14 residues long.

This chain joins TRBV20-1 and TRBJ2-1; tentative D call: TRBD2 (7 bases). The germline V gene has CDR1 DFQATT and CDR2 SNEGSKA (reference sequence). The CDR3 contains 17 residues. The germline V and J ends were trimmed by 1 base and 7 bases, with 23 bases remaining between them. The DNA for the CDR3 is TGCAGTGCTAGAGCTTTGGCGGGGGCGACCCACTTTAATGAGCAGTTCTTC. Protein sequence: CSARALAGATHFNEQFF.

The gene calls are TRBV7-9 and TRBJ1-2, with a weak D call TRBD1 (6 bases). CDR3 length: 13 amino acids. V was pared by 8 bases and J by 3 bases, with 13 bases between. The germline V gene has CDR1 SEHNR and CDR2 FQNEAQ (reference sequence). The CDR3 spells CASRRGSDYGYTF. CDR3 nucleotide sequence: TGTGCCAGCCGGAGGGGGAGCGACTATGGCTACACCTTC.

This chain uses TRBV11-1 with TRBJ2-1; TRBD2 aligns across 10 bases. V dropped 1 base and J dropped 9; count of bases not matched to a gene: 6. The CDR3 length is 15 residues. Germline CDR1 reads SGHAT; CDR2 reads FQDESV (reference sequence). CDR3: CASSLELAGAPEQFF. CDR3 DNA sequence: TGTGCCAGCAGCTTAGAGCTAGCGGGAGCCCCTGAGCAGTTCTTC. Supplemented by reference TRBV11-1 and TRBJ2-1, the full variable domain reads EAEVAQSPRYKITEKSQAVAFWCDPISGHATLYWYRQILGQGPELLVQFQDESVVDDSQLPKDRFSAERLKGVDSTLKIQPAELGDSAMYLCASSLELAGAPEQFFGPGTRLTVL.

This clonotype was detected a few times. As DNA, the CDR3 is TGTGCCAGCAGTGCCAGACTAGCGGGAGGAGAGACCCAGTACTTC. This sequence encodes CASSARLAGGETQYF. V is TRBV25-1 and J is TRBJ2-5; 13 nucleotides agree with TRBD2. The junction had 3 bases not matched to a gene; V was cut back by 4 bases and J by 4 bases. The CDR3 sequence is 15 residues long. Germline V CDR1 and CDR2: MGHDK, SYGVNS.

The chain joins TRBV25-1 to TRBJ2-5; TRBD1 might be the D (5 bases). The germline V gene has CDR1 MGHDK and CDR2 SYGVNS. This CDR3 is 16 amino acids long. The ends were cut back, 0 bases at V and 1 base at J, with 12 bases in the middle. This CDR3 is CASSEYIPGPQETQYF. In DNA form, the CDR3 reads TGTGCCAGCAGTGAATATATCCCAGGGCCCCAAGAGACCCAGTACTTC.

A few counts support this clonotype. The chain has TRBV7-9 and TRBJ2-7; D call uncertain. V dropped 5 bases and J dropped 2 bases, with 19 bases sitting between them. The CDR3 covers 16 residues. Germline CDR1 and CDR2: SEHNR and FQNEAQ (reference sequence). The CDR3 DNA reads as TGTGCCAGCAGCCAATGGGTGTCCGGGTCCCCCTACGAGCAGTACTTC. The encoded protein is CASSQWVSGSPYEQYF.

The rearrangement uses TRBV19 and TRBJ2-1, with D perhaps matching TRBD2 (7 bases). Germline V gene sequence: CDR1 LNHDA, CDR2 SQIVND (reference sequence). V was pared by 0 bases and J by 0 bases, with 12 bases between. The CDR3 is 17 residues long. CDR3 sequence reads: CASSIDRGASSYNEQFF. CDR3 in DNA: TGTGCCAGTAGTATAGACCGGGGGGCTAGCTCCTACAATGAGCAGTTCTTC.

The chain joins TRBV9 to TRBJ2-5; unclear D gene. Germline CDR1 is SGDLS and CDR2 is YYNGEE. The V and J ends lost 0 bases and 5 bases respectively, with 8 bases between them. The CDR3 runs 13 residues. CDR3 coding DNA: TGTGCCAGCAGCGTAGAGGCAGGCGAGACCCAGTACTTC. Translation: CASSVEAGETQYF.

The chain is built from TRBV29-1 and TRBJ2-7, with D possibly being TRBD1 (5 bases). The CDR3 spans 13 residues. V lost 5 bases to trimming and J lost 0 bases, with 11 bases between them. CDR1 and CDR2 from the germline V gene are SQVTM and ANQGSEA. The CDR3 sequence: CSVTGASSYEQYF. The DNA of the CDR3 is TGCAGCGTTACAGGCGCCAGCTCCTACGAGCAGTACTTC.

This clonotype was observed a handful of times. The CDR3 spells CASSLLPDRLANEKLFF. The CDR3, as DNA: TGCGCCAGCAGCTTGTTACCCGACAGATTGGCTAATGAAAAACTGTTTTTT. V usage is TRBV5-1 and J usage is TRBJ1-4; maybe TRBD1 (5 bases). Trimming stripped 1 base from V and 3 bases from J, with 16 bases between. Germline V gives CDR1 SGHRS, CDR2 YFSETQ. The CDR3 is 17 amino acids.

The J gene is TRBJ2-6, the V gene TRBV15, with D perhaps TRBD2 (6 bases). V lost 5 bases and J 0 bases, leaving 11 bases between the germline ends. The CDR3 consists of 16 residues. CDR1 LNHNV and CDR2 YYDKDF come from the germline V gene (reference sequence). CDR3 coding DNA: TGTGCCACCAGCGCCGCGGGAAGCTCTGGGGCCAACGTCCTGACTTTC. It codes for CATSAAGSSGANVLTF.

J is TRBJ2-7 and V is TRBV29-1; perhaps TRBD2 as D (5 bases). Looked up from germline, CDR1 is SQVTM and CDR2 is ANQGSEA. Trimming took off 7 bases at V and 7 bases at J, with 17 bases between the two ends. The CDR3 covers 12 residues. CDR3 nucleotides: TGCAGCGGGAGGACGGTCCTATCGGAGCAGTACTTC. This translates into CSGRTVLSEQYF.

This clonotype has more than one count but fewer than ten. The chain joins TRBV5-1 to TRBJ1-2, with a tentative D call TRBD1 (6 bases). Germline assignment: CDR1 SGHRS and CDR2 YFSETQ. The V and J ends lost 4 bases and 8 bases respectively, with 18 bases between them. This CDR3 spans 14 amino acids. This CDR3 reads CASSPDSSYAGYTF. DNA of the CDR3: TGCGCCAGCAGCCCGGACAGCTCGTATGCGGGCTACACCTTC.